The TCR beta chain under discussion was sequenced for a study of OX40 agonist ivuxolimab in advanced cancers. The table came from immunoSEQ multiplex PCR; TCRdb's copy has only in-frame clones and leaves some out. Of tens of thousands of clones in the sample, 80% to 90% are singletons; the top ten hold approximately 1.1%. After removal of 6 bases from V and 1 base from J, the junction contained 2 bases not matched to a gene. Germline CDR1 reads KGHSH; CDR2 reads LQKENI. There are 13 residues in the CDR3. This clone was recorded only once. Its antigen is not known. Whole-study results and caveats: In a subset of nonresponders, normalized T-cell clonal expansion was also low.

The receptor's source is an adult with an advanced solid tumor such as melanoma, head and neck, liver or kidney cancer. The material sequenced was CD4+ or CD8+ T cells sorted from blood, taken in a trial of the OX40 agonist ivuxolimab. The chain recombines TRBV18 with TRBJ2-5, with 7 bases identical to TRBD1. CDR3 in DNA: TGTGCCAGCTCGGGGACAGCCCAAGAGACCCAGTACTTC. Translation gives CASSGTAQETQYF.